The subject of this entry is one T cell receptor beta chain. The sample belongs to a study of cytomegalovirus exposure and HLA in healthy donors. The PCR ran on 60 Vbeta and 13 Jbeta primers. TCRdb's table, derived via immunoSEQ multiplex PCR, lists solely in-frame clones and lacks some. The sample has some 200,000 clones; roughly 68% are singletons. V lost 3 bases and J lost 2, with 8 bases in between. This CDR3 contains 14 residues. Per germline, CDR1 MNHNS and CDR2 SASEGT. The sequenced material came from PBMCs. V is TRBV6-1 and J is TRBJ1-5; D is uncertain. The TCR was taken from a woman under 40 in good health and CMV-seronegative. CDR3 DNA sequence: TGTGCCAGCAGTGACAGCGGGGGCAATCAGCCCCAGCATTTT. Translated, it gives CASSDSGGNQPQHF.